This TCR beta chain was sequenced in a study of blood T cell repertoires in COVID-19. The wider study: COVID-19 samples from acute and convalescent phases originated in the United States, Italy and Spain. The cDNA or gDNA used as material had been derived from T cells, B-cell-depleted T cells, or PBMCs.

Per the authors' pipeline: Estimation of nucleated cell counts relied on the amplification of reference gene primers. The protocol was immunoSEQ multiplex PCR, while the TCRdb copy is restricted to in-frame clones and leaves out a portion. V and J calls and clone size are as listed in that table; D and trimming were resolved from the DNA. This table holds about 190,000 clones, more than 70% found once. The ends lost 1 base at V and 7 bases at J; junction bases unmatched: 14. CDR3 length equals 17 residues. The germline gives CDR1 SGHAT, CDR2 FQNNGV. This receptor was identified in a woman older than 75 with active or convalescent COVID-19. The genes are TRBV11-2 and TRBJ2-5; 8 nucleotides match TRBD1. The specimen sequenced was peripheral blood. The CDR3 spells CASSLGSGTGARGTQYF. The CDR3 DNA reads TGTGCCAGCAGCTTAGGTTCCGGGACAGGTGCCAGAGGGACCCAGTACTTC.